Listed below are T cell receptor beta chains from one sample, sequenced in a study of early T cells in non-severe SARS-CoV-2 infection. TCRdb ran MiXCR on the 5' RACE reads and lists one entry per CDR3 protein. This sample has about 83,000 distinct CDR3 sequences, with under 11% found just once. The material sequenced was whole blood, taken at baseline. Source of these receptors: an adult who was a healthcare worker with PCR-confirmed SARS-CoV-2 infection or an uninfected control (not recorded which). The conserved cysteine and the conserved F or W are not part of the CDR3 here. Each record gives: J gene, V gene, D gene, CDR3 protein. A D gene is named only where the DNA matches it firmly.

j_gene: TRBJ2-7; v_gene: TRBV5-6; d_gene: TRBD1; CDR3aa: ASSLWTGLIRYEQY
j_gene: TRBJ2-7; v_gene: TRBV19; d_gene: TRBD1; CDR3aa: ASSPPVGTGNFGEQY
j_gene: TRBJ1-5; v_gene: TRBV12-3/TRBV12-4; d_gene: .; CDR3aa: ASSFVEDQPQH
j_gene: TRBJ2-3; v_gene: TRBV3-1; d_gene: TRBD2; CDR3aa: ASSQGRAGATDTQY
j_gene: TRBJ2-7; v_gene: TRBV23-1; d_gene: .; CDR3aa: ARGDGTQVYEQY
j_gene: TRBJ2-1; v_gene: TRBV6-1; d_gene: .; CDR3aa: ASSAGPAENEQF
j_gene: TRBJ2-7; v_gene: TRBV7-8; d_gene: .; CDR3aa: ASSSRYEQY
j_gene: TRBJ2-6; v_gene: TRBV28; d_gene: .; CDR3aa: ATYSGANVLT
j_gene: TRBJ2-7; v_gene: TRBV25-1; d_gene: .; CDR3aa: ASSDLYEQY
j_gene: TRBJ1-6; v_gene: TRBV5-1; d_gene: .; CDR3aa: ASRQGPENSPLH
j_gene: TRBJ1-6; v_gene: TRBV27; d_gene: .; CDR3aa: ASRKDSIWSPLH
j_gene: TRBJ1-5; v_gene: TRBV18; d_gene: .; CDR3aa: ASSPGGQPQH
j_gene: TRBJ1-1; v_gene: TRBV11-2; d_gene: .; CDR3aa: ASSPRRVNTEAF
j_gene: TRBJ2-3; v_gene: TRBV20-1; d_gene: .; CDR3aa: SARRPRTDTQY
j_gene: TRBJ2-3; v_gene: TRBV20-1; d_gene: .; CDR3aa: SADGWTPHTDTQY
j_gene: TRBJ2-1; v_gene: TRBV5-1; d_gene: TRBD2; CDR3aa: ASSLTPLAGDVNEQF
j_gene: TRBJ2-1; v_gene: TRBV20-1; d_gene: .; CDR3aa: SASMGGGVLFGEQF
j_gene: TRBJ2-7; v_gene: TRBV28; d_gene: .; CDR3aa: ASSLPSASYEQY
j_gene: TRBJ2-4; v_gene: TRBV6-5; d_gene: .; CDR3aa: ASSGDSSIQY
j_gene: TRBJ2-1; v_gene: TRBV5-1; d_gene: TRBD2; CDR3aa: ASSYGLREFHNEQF
j_gene: TRBJ2-1; v_gene: TRBV9; d_gene: .; CDR3aa: ASSISGPSYNEQF
j_gene: TRBJ1-1; v_gene: TRBV10-1; d_gene: .; CDR3aa: ASRVGRETEAF
j_gene: TRBJ2-1; v_gene: TRBV4-2; d_gene: TRBD2; CDR3aa: ASSQGPGLARNEQF
j_gene: TRBJ2-2; v_gene: TRBV24-1; d_gene: TRBD2; CDR3aa: ATSDAGSGVTGELF
j_gene: TRBJ2-6; v_gene: TRBV18; d_gene: .; CDR3aa: ASSEYWGSSGANVLT
j_gene: TRBJ1-4; v_gene: TRBV20-1; d_gene: .; CDR3aa: SARIPYHEKLF
j_gene: TRBJ2-3; v_gene: TRBV18; d_gene: .; CDR3aa: ASSPRHLGSDTQY
j_gene: TRBJ1-3; v_gene: TRBV5-6; d_gene: .; CDR3aa: ASSSTRSGNTIY
j_gene: TRBJ1-1; v_gene: TRBV20-1; d_gene: .; CDR3aa: SAHEEGRKAF
j_gene: TRBJ1-3; v_gene: TRBV7-9; d_gene: .; CDR3aa: ASSLPGLGNTIY
j_gene: TRBJ1-5; v_gene: TRBV28; d_gene: TRBD1; CDR3aa: ASSPQMGQNNQPQH
j_gene: TRBJ1-4; v_gene: TRBV7-9; d_gene: TRBD1; CDR3aa: ASSFSRGPNEKLF
j_gene: TRBJ1-1; v_gene: TRBV18; d_gene: .; CDR3aa: ASSPPGRTEAF
j_gene: TRBJ2-1; v_gene: TRBV12-3/TRBV12-4; d_gene: TRBD2; CDR3aa: ASSPRSGRGEQF
j_gene: TRBJ1-2; v_gene: TRBV5-1; d_gene: .; CDR3aa: ASSPAGEGPYGYT
j_gene: TRBJ2-5; v_gene: TRBV5-4; d_gene: TRBD2; CDR3aa: ASSLQSGGETQY
j_gene: TRBJ2-1; v_gene: TRBV6-1; d_gene: .; CDR3aa: ASSELSYNEQF
j_gene: TRBJ2-2; v_gene: TRBV24-1; d_gene: .; CDR3aa: ATSDGGELF
j_gene: TRBJ1-4; v_gene: TRBV3-1; d_gene: TRBD1; CDR3aa: ASTRQGGDEKLF
j_gene: TRBJ2-7; v_gene: TRBV9; d_gene: TRBD2; CDR3aa: ASSGGFLAGGPNAYEQY
j_gene: TRBJ1-1; v_gene: TRBV5-1; d_gene: .; CDR3aa: ASSSGSRVINTEAF
j_gene: TRBJ1-3; v_gene: TRBV12-3/TRBV12-4; d_gene: .; CDR3aa: ASSLSRVTGNTIY
j_gene: TRBJ2-4; v_gene: TRBV20-1; d_gene: TRBD2; CDR3aa: SAPGSGGRVTGAKNIQY
j_gene: TRBJ2-2; v_gene: TRBV14; d_gene: TRBD1; CDR3aa: ASSQPISGTGFTGELF